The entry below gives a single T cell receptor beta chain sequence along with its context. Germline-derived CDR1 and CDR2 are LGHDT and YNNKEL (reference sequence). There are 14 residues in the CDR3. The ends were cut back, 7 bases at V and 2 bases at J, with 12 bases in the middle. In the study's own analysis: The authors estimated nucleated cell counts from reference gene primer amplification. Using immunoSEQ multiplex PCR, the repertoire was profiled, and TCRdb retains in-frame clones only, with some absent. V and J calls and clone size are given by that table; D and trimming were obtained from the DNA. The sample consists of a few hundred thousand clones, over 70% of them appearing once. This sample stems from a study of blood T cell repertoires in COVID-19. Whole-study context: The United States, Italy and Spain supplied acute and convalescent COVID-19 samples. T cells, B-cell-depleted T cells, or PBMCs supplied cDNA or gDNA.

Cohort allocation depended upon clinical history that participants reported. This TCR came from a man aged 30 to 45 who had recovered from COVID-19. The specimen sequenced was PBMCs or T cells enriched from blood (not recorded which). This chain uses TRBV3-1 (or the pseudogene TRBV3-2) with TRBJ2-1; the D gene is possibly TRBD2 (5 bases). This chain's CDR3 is CASIASGTYNEQFF. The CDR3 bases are TGTGCCAGCATCGCCTCGGGGACCTACAATGAGCAGTTCTTC.